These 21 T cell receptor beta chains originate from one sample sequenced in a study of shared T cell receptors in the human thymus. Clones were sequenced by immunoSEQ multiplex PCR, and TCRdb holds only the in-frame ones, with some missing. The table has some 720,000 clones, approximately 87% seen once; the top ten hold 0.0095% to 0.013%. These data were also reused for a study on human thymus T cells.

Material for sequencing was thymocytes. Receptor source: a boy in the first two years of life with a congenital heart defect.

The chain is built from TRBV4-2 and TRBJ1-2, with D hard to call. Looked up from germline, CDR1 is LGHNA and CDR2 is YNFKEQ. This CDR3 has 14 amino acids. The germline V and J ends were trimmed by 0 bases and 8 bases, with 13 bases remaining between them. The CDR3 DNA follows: TGTGCCAGCAGCCAAGATAAGGCGGCGCGGGGCTACACCTTC. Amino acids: CASSQDKAARGYTF.

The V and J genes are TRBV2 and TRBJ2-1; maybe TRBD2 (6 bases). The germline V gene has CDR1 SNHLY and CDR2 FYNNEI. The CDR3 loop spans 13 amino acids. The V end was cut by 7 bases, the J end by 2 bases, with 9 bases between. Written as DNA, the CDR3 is TGTGCCAGCAACGGGGGAACCTACAATGAGCAGTTCTTC. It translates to CASNGGTYNEQFF. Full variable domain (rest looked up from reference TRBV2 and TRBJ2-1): EPEVTQTPSHQVTQMGQEVILRCVPISNHLYFYWYRQILGQKVEFLVSFYNNEISEKSEIFDDQFSVERPDGSNFTLKIRSTKLEDSAMYFCASNGGTYNEQFFGPGTRLTVL.

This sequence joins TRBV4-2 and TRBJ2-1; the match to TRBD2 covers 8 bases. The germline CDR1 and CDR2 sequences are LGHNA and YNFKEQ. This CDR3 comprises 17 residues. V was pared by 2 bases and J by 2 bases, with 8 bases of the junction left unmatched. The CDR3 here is CASSQSLSGNPYNEQFF. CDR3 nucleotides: TGTGCCAGCAGCCAATCCCTTAGCGGGAATCCCTACAATGAGCAGTTCTTC.

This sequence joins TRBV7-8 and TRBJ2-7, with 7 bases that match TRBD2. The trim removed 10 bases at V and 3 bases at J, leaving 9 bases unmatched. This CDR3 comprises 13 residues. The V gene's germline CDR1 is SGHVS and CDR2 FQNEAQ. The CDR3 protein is CATRKLANYEQYF. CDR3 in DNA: TGTGCCACCCGGAAACTAGCGAACTACGAGCAGTACTTC.

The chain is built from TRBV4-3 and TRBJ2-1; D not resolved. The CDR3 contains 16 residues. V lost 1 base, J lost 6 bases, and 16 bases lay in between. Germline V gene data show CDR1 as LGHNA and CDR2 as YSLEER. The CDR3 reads CASSQGPVGVGNEQFF. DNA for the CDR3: TGCGCCAGCAGCCAAGGTCCGGTGGGCGTTGGCAATGAGCAGTTCTTC.

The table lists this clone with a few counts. The CDR3 DNA follows: TGTGCCAGCAGCCCTTGGTTGAGCCACGAGCAGTACTTC. This translates into CASSPWLSHEQYF. This chain connects TRBV16 to TRBJ2-7, with D unresolved. This CDR3 has 13 amino acids. V lost 4 bases, J lost 5 bases, and 12 bases lay in between. Germline CDR1 KGHSY, CDR2 FQNENV.

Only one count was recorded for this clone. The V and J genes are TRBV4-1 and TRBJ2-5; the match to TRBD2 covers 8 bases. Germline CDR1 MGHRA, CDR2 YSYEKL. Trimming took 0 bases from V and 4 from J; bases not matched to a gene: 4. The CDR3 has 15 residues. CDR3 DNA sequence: TGCGCCAGCAGCCAAGAGGCTGGACTAGCAGAGACCCAGTACTTC. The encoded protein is CASSQEAGLAETQYF.

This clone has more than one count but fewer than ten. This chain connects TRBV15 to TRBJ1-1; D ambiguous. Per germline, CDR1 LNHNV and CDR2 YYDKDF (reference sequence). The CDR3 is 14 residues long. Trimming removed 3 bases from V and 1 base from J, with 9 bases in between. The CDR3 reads CATSREDKNTEAFF. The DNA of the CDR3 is TGTGCCACCAGCAGGGAGGATAAGAACACTGAAGCTTTCTTT.

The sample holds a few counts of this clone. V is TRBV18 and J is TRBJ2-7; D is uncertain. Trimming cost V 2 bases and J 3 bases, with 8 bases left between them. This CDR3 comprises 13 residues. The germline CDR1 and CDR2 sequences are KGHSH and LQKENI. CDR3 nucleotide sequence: TGTGCCAGCTCACCAGGAGTCATCTACGAGCAGTACTTC. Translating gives CASSPGVIYEQYF.

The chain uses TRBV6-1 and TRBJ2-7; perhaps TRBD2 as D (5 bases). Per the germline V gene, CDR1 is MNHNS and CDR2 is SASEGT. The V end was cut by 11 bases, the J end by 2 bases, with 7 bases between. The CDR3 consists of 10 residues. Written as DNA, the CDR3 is TGTGCCCTGGGAGCCTACGAGCAGTACTTC. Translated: CALGAYEQYF.

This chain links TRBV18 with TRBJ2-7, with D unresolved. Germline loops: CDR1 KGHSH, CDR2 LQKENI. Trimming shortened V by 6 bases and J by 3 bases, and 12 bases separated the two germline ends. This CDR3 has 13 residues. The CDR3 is CASSLTPNYEQYF. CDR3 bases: TGTGCCAGCTCCCTCACTCCTAACTACGAGCAGTACTTC.

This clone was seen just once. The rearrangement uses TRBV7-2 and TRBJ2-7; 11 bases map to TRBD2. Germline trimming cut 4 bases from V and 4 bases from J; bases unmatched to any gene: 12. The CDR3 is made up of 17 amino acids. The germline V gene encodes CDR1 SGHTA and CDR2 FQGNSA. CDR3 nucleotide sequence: TGTGCCAGCAGCTCCTTAGCGGGAGGGCCTAGGAAATACGAGCAGTACTTC. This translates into CASSSLAGGPRKYEQYF. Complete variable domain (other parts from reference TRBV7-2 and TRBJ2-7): GAGVSQSPSNKVTEKGKDVELRCDPISGHTALYWYRQSLGQGLEFLIYFQGNSAPDKSGLPSDRFSAERTGGSVSTLTIQRTQQEDSAVYLCASSSLAGGPRKYEQYFGPGTRLTVT.

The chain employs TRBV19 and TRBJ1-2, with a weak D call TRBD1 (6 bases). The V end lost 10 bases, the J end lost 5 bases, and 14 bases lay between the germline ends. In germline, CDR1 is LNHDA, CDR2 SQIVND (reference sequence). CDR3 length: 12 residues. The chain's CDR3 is CAIREGVYGYTF. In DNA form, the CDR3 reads TGTGCCATCCGCGAGGGGGTATATGGCTACACCTTC.

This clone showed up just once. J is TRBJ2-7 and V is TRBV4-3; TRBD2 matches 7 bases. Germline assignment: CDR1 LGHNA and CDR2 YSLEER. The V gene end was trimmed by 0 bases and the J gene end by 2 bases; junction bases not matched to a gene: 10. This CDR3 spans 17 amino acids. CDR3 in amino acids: CASSQDKAGVGPYEQYF. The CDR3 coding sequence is TGCGCCAGCAGCCAAGATAAGGCGGGAGTAGGGCCCTACGAGCAGTACTTC.

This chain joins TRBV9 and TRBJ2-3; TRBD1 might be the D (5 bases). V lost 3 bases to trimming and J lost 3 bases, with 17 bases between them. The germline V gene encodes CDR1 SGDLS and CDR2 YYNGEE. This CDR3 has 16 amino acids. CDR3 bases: TGTGCCAGCAGCGCAGTCCGGGCAGGGTCAACAGATACGCAGTATTTT. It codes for CASSAVRAGSTDTQYF.

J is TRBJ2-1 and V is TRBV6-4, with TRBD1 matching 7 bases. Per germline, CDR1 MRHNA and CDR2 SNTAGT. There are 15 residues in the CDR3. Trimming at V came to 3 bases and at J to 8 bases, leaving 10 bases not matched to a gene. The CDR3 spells CASSEAGGDYYEQFF. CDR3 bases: TGTGCCAGCAGTGAGGCAGGGGGAGATTATTATGAGCAGTTCTTC.

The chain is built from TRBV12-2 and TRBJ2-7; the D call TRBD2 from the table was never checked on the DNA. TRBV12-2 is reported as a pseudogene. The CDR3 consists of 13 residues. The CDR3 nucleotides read TGTGCAAGTTCCGGCGGGACCTCCTACGAGCAGTACTTC. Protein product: CASSGGTSYEQYF.

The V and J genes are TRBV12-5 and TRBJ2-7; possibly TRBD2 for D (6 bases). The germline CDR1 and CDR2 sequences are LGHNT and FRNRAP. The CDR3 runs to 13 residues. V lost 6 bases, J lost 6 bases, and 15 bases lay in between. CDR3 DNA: TGTGCTAGTGGCAGCGGAGGGAGGTGCGAGCAGTACTTC. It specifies CASGSGGRCEQYF. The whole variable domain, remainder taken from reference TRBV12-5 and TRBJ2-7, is DARVTQTPRHKVTEMGQEVTMRCQPILGHNTVFWYRQTMMQGLELLAYFRNRAPLDDSGMPKDRFSAEMPDATLATLKIQPSEPRDSAVYFCASGSGGRCEQYFGPGTRLTVT.

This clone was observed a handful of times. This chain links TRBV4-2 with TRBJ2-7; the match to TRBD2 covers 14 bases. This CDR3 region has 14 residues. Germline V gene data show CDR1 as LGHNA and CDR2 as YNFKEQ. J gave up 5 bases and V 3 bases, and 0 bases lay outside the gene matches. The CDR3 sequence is CASSQTSGRDEQYF. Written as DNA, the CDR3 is TGTGCCAGCAGCCAGACTAGCGGGAGGGACGAGCAGTACTTC.

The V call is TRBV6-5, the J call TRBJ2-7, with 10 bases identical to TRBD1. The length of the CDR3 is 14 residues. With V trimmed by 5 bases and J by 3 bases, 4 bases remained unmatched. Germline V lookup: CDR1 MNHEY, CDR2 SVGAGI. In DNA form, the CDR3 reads TGTGCCAGCAGTCAGGGGACAGGGGACTACGAGCAGTACTTC. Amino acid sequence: CASSQGTGDYEQYF.

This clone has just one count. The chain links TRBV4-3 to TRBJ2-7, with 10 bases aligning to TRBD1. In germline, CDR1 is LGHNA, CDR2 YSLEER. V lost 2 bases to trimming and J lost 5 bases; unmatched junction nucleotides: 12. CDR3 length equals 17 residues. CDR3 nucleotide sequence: TGCGCCAGCAGCCAACGTCCCGGGACAGGGGCCGGGGACGAGCAGTACTTC. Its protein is CASSQRPGTGAGDEQYF.